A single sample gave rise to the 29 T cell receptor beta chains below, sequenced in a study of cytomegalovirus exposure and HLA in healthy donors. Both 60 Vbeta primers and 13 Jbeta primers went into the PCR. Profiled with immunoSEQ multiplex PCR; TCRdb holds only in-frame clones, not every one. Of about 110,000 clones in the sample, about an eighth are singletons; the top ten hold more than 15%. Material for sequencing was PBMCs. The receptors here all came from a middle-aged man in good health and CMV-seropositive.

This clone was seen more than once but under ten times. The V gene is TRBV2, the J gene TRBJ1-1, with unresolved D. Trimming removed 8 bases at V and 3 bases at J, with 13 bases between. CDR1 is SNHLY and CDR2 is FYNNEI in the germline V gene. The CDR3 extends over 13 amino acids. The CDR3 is CASLEDLDTEAFF. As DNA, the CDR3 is TGTGCCAGCCTGGAGGATCTGGACACTGAAGCTTTCTTT.

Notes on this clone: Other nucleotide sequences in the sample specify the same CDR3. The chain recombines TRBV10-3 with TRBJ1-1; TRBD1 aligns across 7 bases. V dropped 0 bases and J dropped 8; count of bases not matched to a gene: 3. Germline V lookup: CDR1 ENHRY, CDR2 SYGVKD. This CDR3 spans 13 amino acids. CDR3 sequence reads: CAISESVTGEAFF. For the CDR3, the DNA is TGTGCCATCAGTGAGTCAGTGACAGGGGAAGCTTTCTTT.

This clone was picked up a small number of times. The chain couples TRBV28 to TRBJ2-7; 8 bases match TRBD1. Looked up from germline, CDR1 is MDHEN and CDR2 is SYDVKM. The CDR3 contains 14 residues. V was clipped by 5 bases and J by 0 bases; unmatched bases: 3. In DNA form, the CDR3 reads TGTGCCAGCAGTCCGGGACAGGACTCCTACGAGCAGTACTTC. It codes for CASSPGQDSYEQYF.

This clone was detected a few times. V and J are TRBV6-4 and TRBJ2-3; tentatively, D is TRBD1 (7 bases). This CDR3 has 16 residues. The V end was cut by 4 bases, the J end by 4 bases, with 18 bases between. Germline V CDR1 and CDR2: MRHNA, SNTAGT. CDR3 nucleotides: TGTGCCAGCAGTGCCAGGGGGGCGGGATCGTCAGATACGCAGTATTTT. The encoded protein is CASSARGAGSSDTQYF.

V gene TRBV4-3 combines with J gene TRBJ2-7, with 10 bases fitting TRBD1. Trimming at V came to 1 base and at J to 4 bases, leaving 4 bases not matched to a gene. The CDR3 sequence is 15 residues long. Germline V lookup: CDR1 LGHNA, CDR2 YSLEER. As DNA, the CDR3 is TGCGCCAGCAGCCAAGCTTGGACAGGGGGTTACGAGCAGTACTTC. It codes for CASSQAWTGGYEQYF.

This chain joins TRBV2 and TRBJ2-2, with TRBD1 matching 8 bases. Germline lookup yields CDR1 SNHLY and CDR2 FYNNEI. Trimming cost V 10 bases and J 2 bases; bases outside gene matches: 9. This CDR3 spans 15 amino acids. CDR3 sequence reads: CATAAGTGNTGELFF. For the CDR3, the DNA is TGTGCCACCGCAGCCGGGACAGGAAACACCGGGGAGCTGTTTTTT.

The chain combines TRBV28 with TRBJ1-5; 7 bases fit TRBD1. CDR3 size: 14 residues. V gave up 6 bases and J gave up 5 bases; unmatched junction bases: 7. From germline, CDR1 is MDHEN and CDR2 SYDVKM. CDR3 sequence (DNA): TGTGCCAGCAGAATTGGGACAGAATATCAGCCCCAGCATTTT. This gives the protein CASRIGTEYQPQHF.

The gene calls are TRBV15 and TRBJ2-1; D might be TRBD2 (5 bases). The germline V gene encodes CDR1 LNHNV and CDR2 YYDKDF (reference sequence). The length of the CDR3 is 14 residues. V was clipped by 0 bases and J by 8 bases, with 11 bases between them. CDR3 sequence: CATSRDVGVDEQFF. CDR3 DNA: TGTGCCACCAGCAGAGATGTCGGGGTGGATGAGCAGTTCTTC. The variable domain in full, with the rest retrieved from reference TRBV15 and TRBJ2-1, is DAMVIQNPRYQVTQFGKPVTLSCSQTLNHNVMYWYQQKSSQAPKLLFHYYDKDFNNEADTPDNFQSRRPNTSFCFLDIRSPGLGDTAMYLCATSRDVGVDEQFFGPGTRLTVL.

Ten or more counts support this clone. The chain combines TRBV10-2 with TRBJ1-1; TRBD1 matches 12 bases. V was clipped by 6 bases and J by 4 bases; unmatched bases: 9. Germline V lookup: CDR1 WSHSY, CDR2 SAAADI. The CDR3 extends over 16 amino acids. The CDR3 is CASRAGTGGRGTEAFF. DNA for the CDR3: TGCGCCAGCAGGGCCGGGACAGGGGGCCGAGGCACTGAAGCTTTCTTT.

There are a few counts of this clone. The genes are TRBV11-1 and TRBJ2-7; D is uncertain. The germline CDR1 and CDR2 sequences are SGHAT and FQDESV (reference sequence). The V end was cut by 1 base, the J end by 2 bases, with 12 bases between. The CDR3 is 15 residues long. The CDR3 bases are TGTGCCAGCAGCTTAGATTTACCTAGAACCTACGAGCAGTACTTC. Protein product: CASSLDLPRTYEQYF. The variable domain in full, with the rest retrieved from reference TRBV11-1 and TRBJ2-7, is EAEVAQSPRYKITEKSQAVAFWCDPISGHATLYWYRQILGQGPELLVQFQDESVVDDSQLPKDRFSAERLKGVDSTLKIQPAELGDSAMYLCASSLDLPRTYEQYFGPGTRLTVT.

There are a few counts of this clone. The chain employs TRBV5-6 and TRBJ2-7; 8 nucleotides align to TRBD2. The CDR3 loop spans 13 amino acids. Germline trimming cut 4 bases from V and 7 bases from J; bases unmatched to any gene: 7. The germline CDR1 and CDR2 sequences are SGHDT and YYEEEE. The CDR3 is CASSPGGEREQYF. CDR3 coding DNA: TGTGCCAGCAGCCCCGGGGGGGAGCGGGAGCAGTACTTC.

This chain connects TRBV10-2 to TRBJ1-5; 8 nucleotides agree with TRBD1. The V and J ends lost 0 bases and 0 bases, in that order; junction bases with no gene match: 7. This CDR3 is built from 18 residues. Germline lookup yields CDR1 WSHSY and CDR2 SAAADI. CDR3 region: CASSESQGASSSNQPQHF. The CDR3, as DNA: TGCGCCAGCAGTGAGTCGCAGGGGGCGTCAAGTAGCAATCAGCCCCAGCATTTT.

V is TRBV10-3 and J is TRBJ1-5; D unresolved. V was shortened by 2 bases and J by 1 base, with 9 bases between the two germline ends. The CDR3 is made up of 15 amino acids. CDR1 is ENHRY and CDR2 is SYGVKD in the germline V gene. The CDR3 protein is CAISEAGLSNQPQHF. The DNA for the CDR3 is TGTGCCATCAGTGAGGCCGGACTGAGCAATCAGCCCCAGCATTTT.

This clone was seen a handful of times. The DNA of the CDR3 is TGTGCCAGCAGGGGGAGCAATGAGCAGTTCTTC. As protein: CASRGSNEQFF. The chain recombines TRBV5-4 with TRBJ2-1; tentative D call: TRBD2 (5 bases). The CDR3 spans 11 residues. Germline CDR1 SGHNT, CDR2 YYREEE (reference sequence). The V gene lost 5 bases and the J gene lost 6 bases, with 6 bases spanning the gap.

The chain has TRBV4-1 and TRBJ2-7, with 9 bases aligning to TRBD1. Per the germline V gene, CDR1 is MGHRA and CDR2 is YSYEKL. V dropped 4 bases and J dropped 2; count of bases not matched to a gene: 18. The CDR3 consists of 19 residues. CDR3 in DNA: TGCGCCAGCAGCCTTAACCCGGGACAGGGTGGACTAGATACCTACGAGCAGTACTTC. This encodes CASSLNPGQGGLDTYEQYF.

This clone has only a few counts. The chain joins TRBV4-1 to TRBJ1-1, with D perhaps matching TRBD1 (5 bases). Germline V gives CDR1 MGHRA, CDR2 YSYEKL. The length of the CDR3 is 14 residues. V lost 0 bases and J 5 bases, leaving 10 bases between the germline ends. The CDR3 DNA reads TGCGCCAGCAGCCAAGAGGCAGGGCTTACTGAAGCTTTCTTT. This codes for CASSQEAGLTEAFF.

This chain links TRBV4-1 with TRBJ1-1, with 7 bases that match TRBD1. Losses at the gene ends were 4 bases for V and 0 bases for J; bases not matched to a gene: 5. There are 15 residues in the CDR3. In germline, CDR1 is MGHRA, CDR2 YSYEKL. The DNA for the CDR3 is TGCGCCAGCAGCCGGGGACAGAGAGTGAACACTGAAGCTTTCTTT. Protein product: CASSRGQRVNTEAFF.

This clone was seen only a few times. The DNA for the CDR3 is TGTGCCAGCAGTCCAACGGGACTAGCGGATTTCATGGACGCGCAGTACTTC. Translated: CASSPTGLADFMDAQYF. The chain is built from TRBV28 and TRBJ2-7, with TRBD2 identical over 11 bases. V was clipped by 5 bases and J by 9 bases; unmatched bases: 18. The V gene's germline CDR1 is MDHEN and CDR2 SYDVKM. This CDR3 has 17 residues. The complete variable domain, with remaining parts taken from reference TRBV28 and TRBJ2-7, reads DVKVTQSSRYLVKRTGEKVFLECVQDMDHENMFWYRQDPGLGLRLIYFSYDVKMKEKGDIPEGYSVSREKKERFSLILESASTNQTSMYLCASSPTGLADFMDAQYFGPGTRLTVT.

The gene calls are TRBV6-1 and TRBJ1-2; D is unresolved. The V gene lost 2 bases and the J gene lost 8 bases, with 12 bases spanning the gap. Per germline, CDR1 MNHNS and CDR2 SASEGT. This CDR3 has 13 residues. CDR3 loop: CASSETSGVGYTF. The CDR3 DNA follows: TGTGCCAGCAGTGAAACCAGCGGGGTCGGCTACACCTTC.

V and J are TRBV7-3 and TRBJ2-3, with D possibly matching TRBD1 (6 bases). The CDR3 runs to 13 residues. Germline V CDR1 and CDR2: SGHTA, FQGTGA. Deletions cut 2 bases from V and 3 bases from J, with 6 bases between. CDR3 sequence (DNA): TGTGCCAGCAGCTTAGACAGGACAGATACGCAGTATTTT. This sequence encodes CASSLDRTDTQYF.

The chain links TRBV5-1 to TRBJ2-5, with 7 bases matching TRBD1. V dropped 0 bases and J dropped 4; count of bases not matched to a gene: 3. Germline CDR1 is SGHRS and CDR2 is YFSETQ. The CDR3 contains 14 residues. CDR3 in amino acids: CASSLEGARETQYF. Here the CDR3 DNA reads TGCGCCAGCAGCTTGGAGGGGGCGCGAGAGACCCAGTACTTC.

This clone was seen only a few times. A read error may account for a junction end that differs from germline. This CDR3 reads CASSFTTRGPQGTQYF. DNA of the CDR3: TGTGCCAGCAGCTTTACGACTAGAGGACCACAAGGGACCCAGTACTTC. This chain connects TRBV5-4 to TRBJ2-5; D possibly corresponds to TRBD2 (6 bases). This CDR3 contains 16 residues. From germline, CDR1 is SGHNT and CDR2 YYREEE (reference sequence).

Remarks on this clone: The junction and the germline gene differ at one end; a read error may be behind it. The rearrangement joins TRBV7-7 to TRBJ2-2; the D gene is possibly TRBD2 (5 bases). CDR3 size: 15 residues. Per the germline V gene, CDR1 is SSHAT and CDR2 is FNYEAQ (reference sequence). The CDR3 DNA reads TGTGCTAGCAGCCTACGGACTTCACCAGCCGGGGAGCTGTTTTTT. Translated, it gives CASSLRTSPAGELFF.

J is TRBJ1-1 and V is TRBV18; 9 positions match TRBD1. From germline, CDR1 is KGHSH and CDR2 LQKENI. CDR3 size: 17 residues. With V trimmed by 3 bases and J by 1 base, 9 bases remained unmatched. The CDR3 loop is CASSPIIPGQGNTEAFF. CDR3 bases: TGTGCCAGCTCACCCATTATCCCGGGACAGGGGAACACTGAAGCTTTCTTT.

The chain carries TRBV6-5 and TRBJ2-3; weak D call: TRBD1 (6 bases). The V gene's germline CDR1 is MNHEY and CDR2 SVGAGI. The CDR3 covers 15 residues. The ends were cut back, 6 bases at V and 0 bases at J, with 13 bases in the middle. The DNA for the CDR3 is TGTGCCAGCAGCCGGACAGTGACAAGCACAGATACGCAGTATTTT. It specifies CASSRTVTSTDTQYF.

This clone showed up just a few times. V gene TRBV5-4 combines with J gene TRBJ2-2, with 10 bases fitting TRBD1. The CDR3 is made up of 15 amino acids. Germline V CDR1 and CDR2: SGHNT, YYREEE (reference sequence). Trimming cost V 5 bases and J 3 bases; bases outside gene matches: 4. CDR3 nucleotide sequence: TGTGCCAGCAGTTTGACAGGGGGCGACACCGGGGAGCTGTTTTTT. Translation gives CASSLTGGDTGELFF. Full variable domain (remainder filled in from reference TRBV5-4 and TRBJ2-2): ETGVTQSPTHLIKTRGQQVTLRCSSQSGHNTVSWYQQALGQGPQFIFQYYREEENGRGNFPPRFSGLQFPNYSSELNVNALELDDSALYLCASSLTGGDTGELFFGEGSRLTVL.

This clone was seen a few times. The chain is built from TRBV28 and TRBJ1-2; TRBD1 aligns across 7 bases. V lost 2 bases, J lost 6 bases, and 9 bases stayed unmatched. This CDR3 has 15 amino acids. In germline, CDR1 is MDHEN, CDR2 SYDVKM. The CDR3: CASSLMRQGSNGYTF. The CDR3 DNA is TGTGCCAGCAGTTTAATGCGACAGGGAAGTAATGGCTACACCTTC.

This CDR3 is CASSPSRTVTEAFF. Written as DNA, the CDR3 is TGTGCCAGCTCACCATCTAGGACTGTAACTGAAGCTTTCTTT. J is TRBJ1-1 and V is TRBV18, with D unresolved. Per the germline V gene, CDR1 is KGHSH and CDR2 is LQKENI. The CDR3 spans 14 residues. The V and J ends lost 2 bases and 5 bases respectively, with 12 bases between them.

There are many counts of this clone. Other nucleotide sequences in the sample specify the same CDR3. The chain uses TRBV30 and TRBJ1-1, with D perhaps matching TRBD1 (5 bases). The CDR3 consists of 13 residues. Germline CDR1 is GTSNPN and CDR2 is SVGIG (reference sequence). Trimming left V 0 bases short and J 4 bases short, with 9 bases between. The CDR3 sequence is CAWSVGGVTEAFF. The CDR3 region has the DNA TGTGCCTGGAGTGTCGGGGGAGTCACTGAAGCTTTCTTT.